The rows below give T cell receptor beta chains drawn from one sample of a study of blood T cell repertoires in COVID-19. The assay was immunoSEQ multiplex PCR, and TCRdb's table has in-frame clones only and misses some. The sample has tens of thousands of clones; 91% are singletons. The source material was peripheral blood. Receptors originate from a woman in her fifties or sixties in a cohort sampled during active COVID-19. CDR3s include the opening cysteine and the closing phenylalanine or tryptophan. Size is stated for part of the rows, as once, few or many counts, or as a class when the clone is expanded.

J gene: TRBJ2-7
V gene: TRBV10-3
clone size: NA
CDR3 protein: CAINTQEGAPYEQYF

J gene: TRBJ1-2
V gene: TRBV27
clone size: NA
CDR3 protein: CASSAWDREGGYTF

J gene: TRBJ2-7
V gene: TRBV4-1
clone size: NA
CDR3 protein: CASSSGTSIYEQYF

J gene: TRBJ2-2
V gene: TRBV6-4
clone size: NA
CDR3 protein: CASSDVGRGRTGELFF

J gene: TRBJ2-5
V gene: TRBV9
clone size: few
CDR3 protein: CASSGPPGQGRETQYF

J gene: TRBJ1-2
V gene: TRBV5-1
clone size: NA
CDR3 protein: CASSFVPGQGNYGYTF

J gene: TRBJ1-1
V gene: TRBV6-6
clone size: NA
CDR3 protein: CASSPSQGNTEAFF

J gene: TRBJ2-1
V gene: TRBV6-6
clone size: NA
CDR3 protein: CASSRRLAGEGYNEQFF

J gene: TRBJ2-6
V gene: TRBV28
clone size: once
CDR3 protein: CASSPTGYDSSGANVLTF

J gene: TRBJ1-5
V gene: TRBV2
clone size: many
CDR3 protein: CASIADIYSNQPQHF

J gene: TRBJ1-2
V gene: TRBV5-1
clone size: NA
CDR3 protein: CASSTTGYGYTF

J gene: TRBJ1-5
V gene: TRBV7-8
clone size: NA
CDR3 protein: CASSLGVGQVSNQPQHF

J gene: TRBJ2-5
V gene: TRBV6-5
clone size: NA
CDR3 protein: CASSRNGGAGETQYF

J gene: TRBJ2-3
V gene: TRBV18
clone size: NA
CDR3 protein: CASSKAGVSTDTQYF

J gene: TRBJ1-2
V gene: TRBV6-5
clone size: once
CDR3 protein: CASSNYGYTF

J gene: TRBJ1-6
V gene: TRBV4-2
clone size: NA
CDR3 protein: CASSQEVSGVRGYNSPLHF

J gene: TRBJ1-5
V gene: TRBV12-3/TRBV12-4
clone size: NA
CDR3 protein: CASSRNELQPQHF

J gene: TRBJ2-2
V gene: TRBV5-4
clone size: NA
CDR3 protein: CASSLAAWQGNTGELFF

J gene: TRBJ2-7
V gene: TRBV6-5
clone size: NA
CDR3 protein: CASKIAGGTYEQYF

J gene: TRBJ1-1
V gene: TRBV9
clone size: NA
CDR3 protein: CASSALGQGRTEAFF

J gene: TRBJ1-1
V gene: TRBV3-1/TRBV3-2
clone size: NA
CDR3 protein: CASSQGGGYTEAFF

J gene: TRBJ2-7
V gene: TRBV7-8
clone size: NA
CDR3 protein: CASSSQLEAFGEQYF

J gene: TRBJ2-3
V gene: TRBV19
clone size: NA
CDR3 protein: CASSITGLAGTDTQYF

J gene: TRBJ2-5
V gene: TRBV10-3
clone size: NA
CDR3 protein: CAISENLGGQETQYF

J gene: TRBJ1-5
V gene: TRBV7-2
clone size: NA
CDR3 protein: CASSPRSGSNQPQHF

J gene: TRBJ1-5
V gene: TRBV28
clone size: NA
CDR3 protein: CASSFGGSSSLQHF

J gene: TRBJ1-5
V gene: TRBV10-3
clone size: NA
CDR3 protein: CAISRQGGREPQHF

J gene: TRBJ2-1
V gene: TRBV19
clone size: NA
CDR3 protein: CATKQGDYEQFF

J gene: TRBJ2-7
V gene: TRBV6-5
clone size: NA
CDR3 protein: CASRDIRSYEQYF

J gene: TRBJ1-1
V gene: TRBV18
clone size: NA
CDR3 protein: CASSSAVNTEAFF

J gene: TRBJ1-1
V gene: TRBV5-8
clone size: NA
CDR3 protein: CASSLRGHSRRYTEAFF

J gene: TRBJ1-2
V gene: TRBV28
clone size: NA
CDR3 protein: CASSFPGQIFNYGYTF

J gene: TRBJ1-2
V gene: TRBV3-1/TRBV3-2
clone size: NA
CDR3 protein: CASSLAGVVYTF

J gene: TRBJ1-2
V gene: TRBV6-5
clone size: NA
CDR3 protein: CASSQIARAFGYTF

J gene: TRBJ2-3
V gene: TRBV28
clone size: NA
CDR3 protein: CASSGGDRASADTQYF

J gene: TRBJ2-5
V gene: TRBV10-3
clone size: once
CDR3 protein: CAISVSGVETQYF

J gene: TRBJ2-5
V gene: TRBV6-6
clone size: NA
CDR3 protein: CASSYWGGSETQYF

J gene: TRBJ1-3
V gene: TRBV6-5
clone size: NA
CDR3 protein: CASDSSGNTIYF

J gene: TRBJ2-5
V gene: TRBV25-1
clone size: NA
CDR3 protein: CASSEWDREKTQYF

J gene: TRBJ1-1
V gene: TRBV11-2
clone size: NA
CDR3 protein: CASSNSRGVAFF

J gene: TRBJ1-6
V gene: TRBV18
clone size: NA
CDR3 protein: CASSPSTGSNSPLHF

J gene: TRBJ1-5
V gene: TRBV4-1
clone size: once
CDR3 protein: CASSQDPGQGAFQPQHF

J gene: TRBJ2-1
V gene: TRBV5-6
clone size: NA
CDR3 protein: CASSFQGRNEQFF

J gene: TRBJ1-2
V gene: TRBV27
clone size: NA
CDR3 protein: CASSFSHWTGKDGYTF

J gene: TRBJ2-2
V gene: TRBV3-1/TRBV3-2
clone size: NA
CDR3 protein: CASSQELAGVSLGTGELFF

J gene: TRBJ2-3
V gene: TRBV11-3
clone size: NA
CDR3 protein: CASSFRQGGSDTQYF

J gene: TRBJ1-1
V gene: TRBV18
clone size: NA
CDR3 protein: CASSPPTGVQNTEAFF

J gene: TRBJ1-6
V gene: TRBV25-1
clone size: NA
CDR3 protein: CASSDAGVGSPLHF

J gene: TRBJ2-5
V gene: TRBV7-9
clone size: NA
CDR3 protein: CASSLELASGGAEETQYF

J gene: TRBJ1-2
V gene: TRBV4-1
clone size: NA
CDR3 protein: CASSLAAEGRYGYTF

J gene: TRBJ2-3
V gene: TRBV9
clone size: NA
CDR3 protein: CASSQRQTDTQYF

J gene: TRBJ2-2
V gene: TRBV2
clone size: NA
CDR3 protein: CASTGTSATGELFF

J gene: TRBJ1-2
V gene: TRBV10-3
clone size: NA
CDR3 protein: CAISESAGGVYGYTF

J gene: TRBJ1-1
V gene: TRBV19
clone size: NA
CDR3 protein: CATGWADRGTEAFF

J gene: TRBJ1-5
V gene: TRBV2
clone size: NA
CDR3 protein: CASRPGSNQPQHF

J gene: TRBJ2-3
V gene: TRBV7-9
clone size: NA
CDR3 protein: CASSPPTRGSTDTQYF

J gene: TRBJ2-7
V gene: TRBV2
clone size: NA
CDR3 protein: CASSSDRSSYEQYF

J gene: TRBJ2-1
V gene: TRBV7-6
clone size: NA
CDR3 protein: CASSLRQGMSYNEQFF